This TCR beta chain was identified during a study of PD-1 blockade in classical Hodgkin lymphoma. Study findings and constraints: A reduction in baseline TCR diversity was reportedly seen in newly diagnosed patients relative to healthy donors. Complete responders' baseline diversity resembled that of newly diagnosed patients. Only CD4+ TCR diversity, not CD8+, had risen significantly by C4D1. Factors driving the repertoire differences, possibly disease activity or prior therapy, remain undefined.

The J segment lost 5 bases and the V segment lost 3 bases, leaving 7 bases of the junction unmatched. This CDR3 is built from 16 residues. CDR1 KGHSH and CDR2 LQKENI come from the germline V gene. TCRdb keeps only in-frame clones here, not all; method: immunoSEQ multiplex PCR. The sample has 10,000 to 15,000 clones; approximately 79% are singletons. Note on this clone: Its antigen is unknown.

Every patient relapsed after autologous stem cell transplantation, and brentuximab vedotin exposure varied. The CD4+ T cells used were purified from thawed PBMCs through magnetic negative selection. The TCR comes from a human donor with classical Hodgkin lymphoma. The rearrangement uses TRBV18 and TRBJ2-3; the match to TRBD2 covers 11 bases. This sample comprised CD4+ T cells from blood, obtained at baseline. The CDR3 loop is CASSPRLAGWGDTQYF. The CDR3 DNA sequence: TGTGCCAGCTCACCCCGACTAGCGGGGTGGGGAGATACGCAGTATTTT.